The 21 T cell receptor beta chains presented below share a single source sample, sequenced in a study of CXCR3-negative and CXCR3-positive naive CD8 T cells. In preparing the TRB cDNA libraries, 5' RACE with UMI labels was used. Using the 5' RACE reads, TCRdb records one entry per CDR3 protein without DNA. The sample table includes approximately 59,000 distinct CDR3 sequences. General study points: More hydrophobic TRB CDR3s were found in CXCR3-positive naive cells than in CXCR3-negative naive cells.

These TCRs' antigens remain unknown. Sequences were obtained from naive CXCR3+ CD8+ T cells from blood. Subset: CD45RO-CCR7+CD27+CD95- naive CD8+ T cells expressing CXCR3 (TNR3+). All receptors come from a human donor in good health. Some clones in this sample may be carry-over from other donors' samples.

The rearrangement links TRBV2 to TRBJ1-2; TCRdb picks TRBD1, but there is no DNA to check that call. The CDR3 is 14 residues long. Germline-derived CDR1 and CDR2 are SNHLY and FYNNEI. CDR3 protein: CASSEYRRGDGYTF. Variable domain in full (rest from reference TRBV2 and TRBJ1-2): EPEVTQTPSHQVTQMGQEVILRCVPISNHLYFYWYRQILGQKVEFLVSFYNNEISEKSEIFDDQFSVERPDGSNFTLKIRSTKLEDSAMYFCASSEYRRGDGYTFGSGTRLTVV.

This rearrangement joins TRBV7-3 to TRBJ1-1. Germline CDR1 is SGHTA and CDR2 is FQGTGA. The CDR3 extends over 15 amino acids. The CDR3 spells CASSLSRALNTEAFF.

The genes are TRBV24-1 and TRBJ1-1. Germline CDR1 is KGHDR and CDR2 is SFDVKD. The CDR3 has 15 amino acids. This chain's CDR3 is CATSEGRLMNTEAFF.

The chain employs TRBV7-8 and TRBJ2-3; TCRdb selects TRBD2, and the lack of DNA leaves this call unchecked. The CDR3 consists of 16 residues. Germline loops: CDR1 SGHVS, CDR2 FQNEAQ. CDR3 loop: CASSWIAGGEPDTQYF.

The V call is TRBV29-1, the J call TRBJ2-2; TCRdb picks TRBD2, but there is no DNA to check that call. Looked up from germline, CDR1 is SQVTM and CDR2 is ANQGSEA. The CDR3 has 14 amino acids. The CDR3 is CSVDSGSDTGELFF.

The rearrangement joins TRBV21-1 to TRBJ1-2. TRBV21-1 represents a pseudogene. The CDR3 runs 17 residues. The CDR3 here is CASSKAKSNSLNYGYTF.

The V gene is TRBV7-2, the J gene TRBJ2-3. Germline V CDR1 and CDR2: SGHTA, FQGNSA. The CDR3 sequence is 15 residues long. The CDR3 sequence: CASSLEARWTDTQYF.

The chain has TRBV7-6 and TRBJ2-7; TCRdb reports TRBD1, a call that lacks DNA to check it against. Germline assignment: CDR1 SGHVS and CDR2 FNYEAQ. The CDR3 is 16 residues long. The CDR3 sequence: CASSLEGGSRPYEQYF.

The CDR3: CSVEEGGLNTEAFF. The chain carries TRBV29-1 and TRBJ1-1; TCRdb outputs TRBD1, but without DNA this stays unchecked. Germline loops: CDR1 SQVTM, CDR2 ANQGSEA. The CDR3 loop spans 14 amino acids.

This chain uses TRBV4-3 with TRBJ2-7; TCRdb's D gene call, TRBD1, goes unchecked for lack of DNA. The CDR3 runs 14 residues. Germline CDR1 LGHNA, CDR2 YSLEER. CDR3: CASSQGGHGYEQYF.

The V call is TRBV6-2 or TRBV6-3, the J call TRBJ1-5. The CDR3 is 14 amino acids. Germline V gives CDR1 MNHEY, CDR2 SVGEGT. CDR3 sequence: CASSYSSTDQPQHF.

J is TRBJ2-4 and V is TRBV19. The CDR3 extends over 14 amino acids. Germline V CDR1 and CDR2: LNHDA, SQIVND (reference sequence). The CDR3: CASSASNRRNIQYF.

V and J are TRBV10-3 and TRBJ2-5; TCRdb returns TRBD2, unconfirmable since there is no DNA. The CDR3 is 12 amino acids. In germline, CDR1 is ENHRY, CDR2 SYGVKD. The CDR3 sequence: CATSAGQETQYF.

This sequence joins TRBV9 and TRBJ1-2; no DNA is available, so the TRBD1 call from TCRdb remains unchecked. Germline CDR1 SGDLS, CDR2 YYNGEE. The CDR3 extends over 16 amino acids. CDR3 protein: CASSVLPGQGASGYTF.

This rearrangement joins TRBV29-1 to TRBJ2-7; with no DNA, the TCRdb D assignment of TRBD2 cannot be verified. CDR3 size: 12 residues. Germline values: CDR1 SQVTM, CDR2 ANQGSEA. This CDR3 reads CSVDLGPGEQYF.

The chain recombines TRBV27 with TRBJ1-1; with no DNA, the TCRdb D assignment of TRBD1 cannot be verified. The germline CDR1 and CDR2 sequences are MNHEY and SMNVEV (reference sequence). The CDR3 has 14 residues. The CDR3 here is CASSPTGDVPEAFF.

The chain joins TRBV29-1 to TRBJ1-5; lacking DNA, the TRBD1 call made by TCRdb goes unchecked. The length of the CDR3 is 13 residues. Looked up from germline, CDR1 is SQVTM and CDR2 is ANQGSEA. This CDR3 is CSAGAGSNQPQHF.

This chain links TRBV10-3 with TRBJ2-3; TCRdb's D gene call, TRBD2, goes unchecked for lack of DNA. The V gene's germline CDR1 is ENHRY and CDR2 SYGVKD. The CDR3 is 16 residues long. The CDR3 here is CAIEEPSGGYTDTQYF.

V gene TRBV14 combines with J gene TRBJ1-4; as DNA is missing, the TRBD1 call by TCRdb cannot be tested. CDR1 SGHDN and CDR2 FVKESK come from the germline V gene. The CDR3 covers 13 residues. The CDR3 sequence is CASSQARGEKLFF.

The chain couples TRBV7-9 to TRBJ1-4; the D call from TCRdb, TRBD1, cannot be confirmed without DNA. This CDR3 contains 12 residues. The germline V gene encodes CDR1 SEHNR and CDR2 FQNEAQ (reference sequence). The CDR3 region is CASSLGQRMLFF.

This chain uses TRBV19 with TRBJ1-1; TCRdb outputs TRBD1, but without DNA this stays unchecked. CDR1 is LNHDA, CDR2 SQIVND, per germline (reference sequence). The CDR3 extends over 13 amino acids. The CDR3 sequence is CASSIGQNTEAFF. The full variable domain, completed using reference TRBV19 and TRBJ1-1, is DGGITQSPKYLFRKEGQNVTLSCEQNLNHDAMYWYRQDPGQGLRLIYYSQIVNDFQKGDIAEGYSVSREKKESFPLTVTSAQKNPTAFYLCASSIGQNTEAFFGQGTRLTVV.